The next 19 T cell receptor beta chains were all read from a single sample in a study of CD8 T cells in Susac syndrome (dated by TCRdb to about 2019). Library preparation used the immunoSEQ multiplex PCR assay. RNA was extracted with the RNeasy kit and roughly 0.5 to 1 ug was reverse transcribed using random hexamers. Starting from the raw public reads, TCRdb applied fastp trimming at Q25, assembled clones with MiXCR and retained in-frame beta chains. Every CDR3 protein is listed once, alongside the most common genes and DNA of its rows. The table for this sample lists 170,000 or so distinct CDR3 sequences; roughly 95% of them were counted only once. Jointly, the top ten make up 0.16% of the sample. The sequenced sample was CD8+ T cells from PBMCs. These receptors were taken from a human donor with multiple sclerosis.

This clonotype was found once. The rearrangement links TRBV27 to TRBJ2-2; no reliable D call. CDR3 size: 12 residues. CDR1 and CDR2 (germline): MNHEY, SMNVEV (reference sequence). V was trimmed by 3 bases and J by 4 bases, leaving 3 bases between them. The CDR3 nucleotides read TGTGCCAGCAGTTTTCTCACCGGGGAGCTGTTTTTT. This gives the protein CASSFLTGELFF.

The chain recombines TRBV15 with TRBJ1-1; D might be TRBD1 (5 bases). The CDR3 contains 15 residues. V was cut by 5 bases and J by 1 base, with 14 bases left in between. CDR1 and CDR2 from the germline V gene are LNHNV and YYDKDF (reference sequence). CDR3 DNA: TGTGCCACCAGCGGGCGAGGGACGGCGAACACTGAAGCTTTCTTT. Translating it yields CATSGRGTANTEAFF.

This chain uses TRBV29-1 with TRBJ2-2; D gene ambiguous. Germline V CDR1 and CDR2: SQVTM, ANQGSEA. CDR3 length equals 11 residues. V shed 4 bases and J shed 7 bases, with 7 bases lying between them. The DNA of the CDR3 is TGCAGCGTTGTCCATCTCGGGGAGCTGTTTTTT. This sequence encodes CSVVHLGELFF.

This clonotype was detected only once. This sequence joins TRBV12-3 or TRBV12-4 and TRBJ2-1, with D tentatively TRBD1 or TRBD2 (5 bases each). The V end lost 5 bases, the J end lost 0 bases, and 11 bases lay between the germline ends. This CDR3 comprises 15 residues. In DNA form, the CDR3 reads TGTGCCAGCAGTCGTACCGGGGCCTCCTACAATGAGCAGTTCTTC. As protein: CASSRTGASYNEQFF.

V and J are TRBV29-1 and TRBJ2-4; tentative D call: TRBD1 (5 bases). This CDR3 spans 13 amino acids. Germline CDR1 reads SQVTM; CDR2 reads ANQGSEA. With 6 bases removed from V and 7 bases from J, the gap between germline ends came to 16 bases. DNA for the CDR3: TGCAGCGTCGTAGGGGTTGACGAGAACATTCAGTACTTC. Amino acids: CSVVGVDENIQYF.

The chain links TRBV30 to TRBJ2-3, with D uncertain. V was clipped by 0 bases and J by 1 base, with 11 bases between them. This CDR3 comprises 15 residues. Germline lookup yields CDR1 GTSNPN and CDR2 SVGIG (reference sequence). CDR3 coding DNA: TGTGCCTGGAGTGTAATCCCCGGGCGCACAGATACGCAGTATTTT. Residues: CAWSVIPGRTDTQYF.

The chain combines TRBV6-1 with TRBJ2-3; D remains ambiguous. This CDR3 comprises 16 residues. Germline loops: CDR1 MNHNS, CDR2 SASEGT. V lost 1 base to trimming and J lost 2 bases, with 13 bases between them. CDR3 DNA: TGTGCCAGCAGTGAAGGCCCCCCGAGGTTCACAGATACGCAGTATTTT. This codes for CASSEGPPRFTDTQYF.

J is TRBJ1-1 and V is TRBV7-9, with TRBD1 matching over 12 bases. The CDR3 runs 16 residues. V was clipped by 3 bases and J by 4 bases; unmatched bases: 6. Per the germline V gene, CDR1 is SEHNR and CDR2 is FQNEAQ (reference sequence). The CDR3 region has the DNA TGTGCCAGCAGCTTGGGGACAGGGGGCTGGAGCACTGAAGCTTTCTTT. Translated: CASSLGTGGWSTEAFF.

J is TRBJ2-7 and V is TRBV13; 10 bases match TRBD1. The CDR3 has 15 amino acids. Germline lookup yields CDR1 PRHDT and CDR2 FYEKMQ (reference sequence). The ends lost 2 bases at V and 3 bases at J; junction bases unmatched: 4. The CDR3 nucleotides are TGTGCCAGCAGCTTAAGGGGACAGGGGATCTACGAGCAGTACTTC. Protein sequence: CASSLRGQGIYEQYF.

The chain uses TRBV27 and TRBJ2-1, with TRBD2 identical over 12 bases. The CDR3 extends over 14 amino acids. With V trimmed by 6 bases and J by 9 bases, 6 bases remained unmatched. Germline lookup yields CDR1 MNHEY and CDR2 SMNVEV (reference sequence). The CDR3 reads CASSPSGRASEQFF. In nucleotides, the CDR3 is TGTGCCAGCAGCCCTAGCGGGAGGGCGAGTGAGCAGTTCTTC.

This chain uses TRBV29-1 with TRBJ1-2; D is possibly TRBD1 (6 bases). This CDR3 contains 15 residues. Germline values: CDR1 SQVTM, CDR2 ANQGSEA. V lost 6 bases, J lost 0 bases, and 17 bases lay in between. The CDR3 nucleotides are TGCAGCGTGGGGGCGGATGGGGCTACTAACTATGGCTACACCTTC. Encoded protein: CSVGADGATNYGYTF. Supplemented by reference TRBV29-1 and TRBJ1-2, the full variable domain reads SAVISQKPSRDICQRGTSLTIQCQVDSQVTMMFWYRQQPGQSLTLIATANQGSEATYESGFVIDKFPISRPNLTFSTLTVSNMSPEDSSIYLCSVGADGATNYGYTFGSGTRLTVV.

The chain links TRBV6-6 to TRBJ2-3; D remains unclear. CDR1 and CDR2 from the germline V gene are MNHNY and SVGAGI (reference sequence). The germline V and J ends were trimmed by 0 bases and 4 bases, with 8 bases remaining between them. This CDR3 comprises 14 residues. CDR3 DNA sequence: TGTGCCAGCAGTTACTCATGGGTTCCAGATACGCAGTATTTT. Amino acids: CASSYSWVPDTQYF.

The chain joins TRBV5-6 to TRBJ2-7; 8 bases line up with TRBD2. V dropped 1 base and J dropped 4; count of bases not matched to a gene: 7. Looked up from germline, CDR1 is SGHDT and CDR2 is YYEEEE. The CDR3 loop spans 15 amino acids. This CDR3 reads CASSLWASGRYEQYF. CDR3 in DNA: TGTGCCAGCAGCTTGTGGGCTAGCGGGCGTTACGAGCAGTACTTC.

In the case of this clonotype: At one end the junction does not follow the germline gene, possibly because of a read error. The gene calls are TRBV29-1 and TRBJ1-2; D unclear. This CDR3 is built from 8 residues. The germline gives CDR1 SQVTM, CDR2 ANQGSEA. DNA of the CDR3: TGCAGCGCCGCCGTCGGCGCCTTC. Amino acids: CSAAVGAF. Complete variable domain (other parts from reference TRBV29-1 and TRBJ1-2): SAVISQKPSRDICQRGTSLTIQCQVDSQVTMMFWYRQQPGQSLTLIATANQGSEATYESGFVIDKFPISRPNLTFSTLTVSNMSPEDSSIYLCSAAVGAFGSGTRLTVV.

This chain links TRBV7-9 with TRBJ1-2; maybe TRBD1 (5 bases). This CDR3 region has 16 residues. V was clipped by 5 bases and J by 8 bases, with 24 bases between them. Germline V lookup: CDR1 SEHNR, CDR2 FQNEAQ (reference sequence). CDR3 sequence (DNA): TGTGCCAGCAGCCTGGGCGCCTCCGACAGCCGCGGGGGCTACACCTTC. It is translated as CASSLGASDSRGGYTF. The variable domain in full, with the rest retrieved from reference TRBV7-9 and TRBJ1-2, is DTGVSQNPRHKITKRGQNVTFRCDPISEHNRLYWYRQTLGQGPEFLTYFQNEAQLEKSRLLSDRFSAERPKGSFSTLEIQRTEQGDSAMYLCASSLGASDSRGGYTFGSGTRLTVV.

The gene calls are TRBV7-9 and TRBJ1-2, with 8 bases matching TRBD1. Germline-derived CDR1 and CDR2 are SEHNR and FQNEAQ (reference sequence). The CDR3 runs 16 residues. V shed 4 bases, J shed 2 bases, and the junction held 9 bases outside the gene matches. The CDR3 region is CASSSQGTGENYGYTF. The CDR3 DNA sequence: TGTGCCAGCAGCTCACAAGGGACAGGAGAAAACTATGGCTACACCTTC.

This chain joins TRBV6-6 and TRBJ2-1; 7 positions agree with TRBD2. This CDR3 comprises 15 residues. Germline V gene lookup returns CDR1 MNHNY and CDR2 SVGAGI (reference sequence). J gave up 7 bases and V 6 bases, and 12 bases lay outside the gene matches. As DNA, the CDR3 is TGTGCCAGCAGCCCCGCCGGGGGGTCGTCGAATGAGCAGTTCTTC. This encodes CASSPAGGSSNEQFF.

V gene TRBV9 combines with J gene TRBJ2-1; D may correspond to TRBD1 or TRBD2 (5 bases each). V gave up 3 bases and J gave up 6 bases, with 22 bases separating them. The CDR3 spans 17 residues. Germline loops: CDR1 SGDLS, CDR2 YYNGEE. CDR3 residues: CASSDHLRDATLNEQFF. CDR3 in DNA: TGTGCCAGCAGCGATCACCTCCGGGACGCAACCCTCAATGAGCAGTTCTTC.

The chain carries TRBV5-1 and TRBJ2-3; no reliable D call. Germline-derived CDR1 and CDR2 are SGHRS and YFSETQ. The length of the CDR3 is 13 residues. The germline V and J ends were trimmed by 7 bases and 2 bases, with 11 bases remaining between them. CDR3 protein: CASRRYFTDTQYF. The CDR3 nucleotides are TGCGCCAGCCGCCGGTATTTCACAGATACGCAGTATTTT.